A single sample is the source of the 17 T cell receptor beta chains below, sequenced in a study of blood T cell repertoires in COVID-19. Produced via immunoSEQ multiplex PCR; TCRdb's table is partial and in-frame only. The sample has roughly 160,000 clones, approximately 80% seen once. Sequenced input: peripheral blood. The receptor source for this set is a woman aged 55 to 70 with acute or convalescent COVID-19.

This chain links TRBV5-1 with TRBJ1-1; D unresolved. The V end lost 2 bases, the J end lost 3 bases, and 11 bases lay between the germline ends. Germline values: CDR1 SGHRS, CDR2 YFSETQ. This CDR3 contains 14 residues. The CDR3 spells CASSFRREYTEAFF. CDR3 DNA sequence: TGCGCCAGCAGCTTCCGGAGGGAATACACTGAAGCTTTCTTT.

This chain connects TRBV5-6 to TRBJ1-2, with TRBD1 as a possible D gene (5 bases). Per the germline V gene, CDR1 is SGHDT and CDR2 is YYEEEE. The CDR3 has 13 amino acids. Trimming cost V 0 bases and J 8 bases, with 11 bases left between them. CDR3 sequence reads: CASSLEEGLGYTF. In nucleotides, the CDR3 is TGTGCCAGCAGCTTGGAGGAGGGGCTAGGCTACACCTTC.

The rearrangement joins TRBV6-2 or TRBV6-3 to TRBJ2-4; TRBD2 aligns across 8 bases. Germline loops: CDR1 MNHEY, CDR2 SVGEGT. The trim removed 2 bases at V and 0 bases at J, leaving 12 bases unmatched. CDR3 size: 19 residues. The CDR3: CASSYRTSGGPLAKNIQYF. DNA of the CDR3: TGTGCCAGCAGTTACCGCACCAGCGGGGGTCCCCTAGCCAAAAACATTCAGTACTTC.

This chain links TRBV7-3 with TRBJ1-2; TRBD1 matches 11 bases. Trimming took 5 bases from V and 7 from J; bases not matched to a gene: 3. There are 13 residues in the CDR3. The germline gives CDR1 SGHTA, CDR2 FQGTGA. DNA for the CDR3: TGTGCCAGCAGCACGGACAGGGGGCTTGGCTACACCTTC. Its translation: CASSTDRGLGYTF.

The DNA of the CDR3 is TGTGCCAGCAGCCAAGATATAGGGGAACAGCTAAACACTGAAGCTTTCTTT. This encodes CASSQDIGEQLNTEAFF. The rearrangement joins TRBV3-1 (or the pseudogene TRBV3-2) to TRBJ1-1, with TRBD1 as a possible D gene (5 bases). Germline V CDR1 and CDR2: LGHDT, YNNKEL (reference sequence). This CDR3 region has 17 residues. V was shortened by 0 bases and J by 2 bases, with 16 bases between the two germline ends.

This clone has a count of ten or more. The chain employs TRBV19 and TRBJ2-7; 9 bases match TRBD1. V was pared by 5 bases and J by 4 bases, with 9 bases of the junction left unmatched. The V gene's germline CDR1 is LNHDA and CDR2 SQIVND (reference sequence). This CDR3 region has 15 residues. The CDR3 nucleotides are TGTGCCAGTAGTCTTACCGCCGGGACAGGGTACGAGCAGTACTTC. Amino acids: CASSLTAGTGYEQYF.

This chain uses TRBV15 with TRBJ1-6; D is undetermined. Germline CDR1 reads LNHNV; CDR2 reads YYDKDF (reference sequence). The CDR3 consists of 19 residues. Trimming shortened V by 1 base and J by 0 bases, and 16 bases separated the two germline ends. This CDR3 is CATSRAVGGPSSYNSPLHF. CDR3 DNA: TGTGCCACCAGCAGAGCCGTCGGCGGTCCGAGCTCCTATAATTCACCCCTCCACTTT.

The rearrangement joins TRBV18 to TRBJ1-6; the D is unclear. The germline V and J ends were trimmed by 6 bases and 6 bases, with 6 bases remaining between them. Germline V gene sequence: CDR1 KGHSH, CDR2 LQKENI. The CDR3 length is 12 residues. As DNA, the CDR3 is TGTGCCAGCTCGTCAGGTAATTCACCCCTCCACTTT. Its translation is CASSSGNSPLHF.

This clone was counted a single time. V gene TRBV5-1 combines with J gene TRBJ1-1; 7 positions match TRBD1. V gave up 8 bases and J gave up 1 base; unmatched junction bases: 5. The germline gives CDR1 SGHRS, CDR2 YFSETQ. The CDR3 totals 13 residues. CDR3 region: CASRGQENTEAFF. The CDR3 DNA follows: TGCGCCAGTAGGGGGCAGGAGAACACTGAAGCTTTCTTT.

The DNA for the CDR3 is TGTGCCAGCAGTGGTCTAGCGGGGGGCCCCACAGATACGCAGTATTTT. This encodes CASSGLAGGPTDTQYF. The chain links TRBV2 to TRBJ2-3; 11 nucleotides align to TRBD2. Trimming at V came to 4 bases and at J to 2 bases, leaving 5 bases not matched to a gene. The CDR3 loop spans 16 amino acids. The germline V gene encodes CDR1 SNHLY and CDR2 FYNNEI.

The chain links TRBV23-1 to TRBJ1-1; no clear D gene. TRBV23-1 is placed among ORFs of uncertain function. V shed 2 bases and J shed 10 bases, with 11 bases lying between them. The CDR3 covers 12 residues. In nucleotides, the CDR3 is TGCGCCAGCAGTCAACCCAAGTCGGGAGCTTTCTTT. This gives the protein CASSQPKSGAFF.

The chain links TRBV11-2 to TRBJ1-4; the match to TRBD1 covers 11 bases. Germline V gene data show CDR1 as SGHAT and CDR2 as FQNNGV. The V gene end was trimmed by 3 bases and the J gene end by 14 bases; junction bases not matched to a gene: 14. CDR3 size: 16 residues. CDR3 sequence: CASSFAGTGGSKSLFF. CDR3 nucleotides: TGTGCCAGCAGCTTCGCCGGGACAGGGGGGAGCAAGAGTCTGTTTTTT.

This clone has a handful of counts. CDR3 amino acids: CASSQALGLQNTGELFF. CDR3 DNA: TGCGCCAGCAGCCAAGCTCTGGGCCTGCAGAACACCGGGGAGCTGTTTTTT. V usage is TRBV4-1 and J usage is TRBJ2-2; D call uncertain. Germline V lookup: CDR1 MGHRA, CDR2 YSYEKL. Trimming removed 1 base from V and 1 base from J, with 13 bases in between. This CDR3 region has 17 residues.

The table lists this clone with many counts. V and J are TRBV19 and TRBJ1-5, with 9 bases aligning to TRBD1. V shed 5 bases and J 3 bases; nucleotides not matched to a gene: 5. This CDR3 has 15 residues. The V gene's germline CDR1 is LNHDA and CDR2 SQIVND (reference sequence). CDR3: CASSSGQGYNQPQHF. In DNA, the CDR3 is TGTGCCAGTAGTTCGGGACAGGGCTACAATCAGCCCCAGCATTTT. The variable domain in full, completed from reference TRBV19 and TRBJ1-5, reads DGGITQSPKYLFRKEGQNVTLSCEQNLNHDAMYWYRQDPGQGLRLIYYSQIVNDFQKGDIAEGYSVSREKKESFPLTVTSAQKNPTAFYLCASSSGQGYNQPQHFGDGTRLSIL.

This chain connects TRBV7-6 to TRBJ1-2, with D unclear. There are 13 residues in the CDR3. Germline V lookup: CDR1 SGHVS, CDR2 FNYEAQ. The V gene lost 5 bases and the J gene lost 4 bases, with 11 bases spanning the gap. In DNA, the CDR3 is TGTGCCAGCAGCCGTGACACGGCCTATGGCTACACCTTC. Encoded protein: CASSRDTAYGYTF.

The chain employs TRBV3-1 (or the pseudogene TRBV3-2) and TRBJ2-1; 8 nucleotides align to TRBD2. The ends lost 7 bases at V and 0 bases at J; junction bases unmatched: 11. CDR1 and CDR2 (germline): LGHDT, YNNKEL (reference sequence). The CDR3 has 17 residues. The CDR3 is CASNPGGGPSSYNEQFF. As DNA, the CDR3 is TGTGCCAGCAACCCCGGGGGGGGGCCCAGCTCCTACAATGAGCAGTTCTTC.

The chain recombines TRBV9 with TRBJ1-4; D is ambiguous. The V end lost 4 bases, the J end lost 12 bases, and 13 bases lay between the germline ends. This CDR3 comprises 12 residues. Germline loops: CDR1 SGDLS, CDR2 YYNGEE. For the CDR3, the DNA is TGTGCCAGCAGCTCCCGAGAGTCGGAACTGTTTTTT. Amino acids: CASSSRESELFF.